This entry lists 31 T cell receptor beta chains sequenced from one sample in a study of tumor-infiltrating lymphocytes in primary liver carcinoma. Production of TCR beta cDNA used around 0.45 ug total RNA together with a constant-region primer. Libraries for TCR beta were built through three nested multiplex PCR rounds, which together made up a slightly modified ARM-PCR procedure. Forward primers for TRBV1-TRBV30 and a C-beta reverse primer served the first two PCR rounds, at about 11 cycles each. TCRdb called the multiplex PCR reads again in MiXCR, with one record for every CDR3 protein. The sample has about 96,000 distinct CDR3 sequences; about 73% are singletons. Co-extracted RNA and DNA came from roughly 21-30 mg of unsorted bulk tissue. The sequencing sample was made of tumor-adjacent normal liver tissue. The receptors were sampled from a man aged 35 to 55 with primary liver carcinoma and hepatitis B virus infection.

The chain couples TRBV4-2 to TRBJ2-3, with TRBD2 matching over 16 bases. The CDR3 has 19 amino acids. Germline CDR1 is LGHNA and CDR2 is YNFKEQ. Here the CDR3 DNA reads TGTGTCGGCAGGTACACAGGGACTAGCGGGAGGGCCGACACAGATACGCAGTATTTT. It translates to CVGRYTGTSGRADTDTQYF.

This clonotype was detected once. For the CDR3, the DNA is TGCAGCGTTATAGCGGGAGGGCCCGCTGTGTACACCGGGGAGCTGTTTTTT. Its translation: CSVIAGGPAVYTGELFF. V gene TRBV29-1 combines with J gene TRBJ2-2; 11 nucleotides line up with TRBD2. With V trimmed by 5 bases and J by 3 bases, 11 bases remained unmatched. Germline CDR1 and CDR2: SQVTM and ANQGSEA. The length of the CDR3 is 17 residues.

This clonotype was counted many times. The CDR3 nucleotides are TGTGCCAGCAGTGAAGGAGGGGAGAATTCACCCCTCCACTTT. Encoded protein: CASSEGGENSPLHF. This chain joins TRBV6-1 and TRBJ1-6, with D perhaps matching TRBD1 (5 bases). CDR1 and CDR2 from the germline V gene are MNHNS and SASEGT. The V gene lost 1 base and the J gene lost 7 bases, with 8 bases spanning the gap. This CDR3 spans 14 amino acids.

On this clonotype itself: Just one base apart from a much larger clone, this may be a read error. The rearrangement uses TRBV12-3 or TRBV12-4 and TRBJ1-1, with D possibly TRBD1 on 6 matching bases. The CDR3 sequence is 14 residues long. The ends were cut back, 9 bases at V and 4 bases at J, with 18 bases in the middle. The CDR3 spells CARSPQQGSTEAFF. The CDR3 DNA reads as TGTGCCAGGAGTCCCCAACAGGGTAGCACTGAAGCTTTCTTT.

Turning to this clonotype: A much larger clone lies a single base off, so this may be a read error. V is TRBV12-3 or TRBV12-4 and J is TRBJ1-3; D is unresolved. CDR3 length: 14 amino acids. V lost 6 bases, J lost 0 bases, and 9 bases lay in between. CDR3 loop: CASSDVNSGNTIYF. CDR3 sequence (DNA): TGTGCCAGCAGCGACGTAAACTCTGGAAACACCATATATTTT.

There are many counts of this clonotype. The CDR3 sequence: CASSFEGGESEQFF. The CDR3 DNA sequence: TGTGCCAGCAGCTTTGAGGGGGGCGAGAGTGAGCAGTTCTTC. The chain carries TRBV11-2 and TRBJ2-1, with D possibly called TRBD1 or TRBD2 (6 bases each). Per germline, CDR1 SGHAT and CDR2 FQNNGV. V lost 3 bases and J lost 9, with 15 bases in between. The CDR3 sequence is 14 residues long.

This clonotype showed up just once. One end of the junction varies from germline; a read error may be responsible. The chain uses TRBV12-5 and TRBJ2-2; the D call may be TRBD1 or TRBD2 (6 bases each). The CDR3 spans 16 residues. Germline V CDR1 and CDR2: LGHNT, FRNRAP. This CDR3 is CASGPPGATYTRELFF. As DNA, the CDR3 is TGTGCTAGTGGACCTCCGGGGGCCACGTACACCAGGGAGCTGTTTTTT.

The rearrangement links TRBV11-2 to TRBJ1-1; D uncertain. In germline, CDR1 is SGHAT, CDR2 FQNNGV. This CDR3 is 14 amino acids long. The V and J ends lost 9 bases and 4 bases respectively, with 18 bases between them. CDR3 amino acids: CASIVEAMGTEAFF. In DNA, the CDR3 is TGTGCCAGTATCGTGGAGGCTATGGGCACTGAAGCTTTCTTT.

This clonotype was observed many times. The J gene is TRBJ2-2, the V gene TRBV5-4; D not certain. V lost 0 bases and J 5 bases, leaving 11 bases between the germline ends. This CDR3 comprises 15 residues. Germline lookup yields CDR1 SGHNT and CDR2 YYREEE (reference sequence). The DNA for the CDR3 is TGTGCCAGCAGCTTGGGGTCGAAGGAAACCGGGGAGCTGTTTTTT. This sequence encodes CASSLGSKETGELFF.

At least ten counts were recorded for this clonotype. The chain has TRBV6-6 and TRBJ2-7; possibly TRBD1 or TRBD2 for D (5 bases each). The germline V gene has CDR1 MNHNY and CDR2 SVGAGI (reference sequence). The CDR3 has 15 amino acids. Trimming stripped 8 bases from V and 0 bases from J, with 17 bases between. CDR3 DNA sequence: TGTGCCAGCGCCCTAACCGGGACCAGCTCCTACGAGCAGTACTTC. This gives the protein CASALTGTSSYEQYF.

This clonotype showed up many times. The chain carries TRBV7-9 and TRBJ2-5; D tentatively fits TRBD1 or TRBD2 (6 bases each). CDR1 is SEHNR and CDR2 is FQNEAQ in the germline V gene (reference sequence). The CDR3 contains 12 residues. With 6 bases removed from V and 8 bases from J, the gap between germline ends came to 13 bases. This chain's CDR3 is CASSLGGHTQYF. The CDR3 nucleotides are TGTGCCAGCAGTCTAGGGGGGCATACCCAGTACTTC.

In this sample, this clonotype turned up many times. Given a much more abundant clone one base away, this may be a read error. The V gene is TRBV6-6, the J gene TRBJ2-7; D is possibly TRBD1 or TRBD2 (5 bases each). The length of the CDR3 is 14 residues. Per the germline V gene, CDR1 is MNHNY and CDR2 is SVGAGI (reference sequence). The DNA for the CDR3 is TGTGCCCGCAGTGCTTCCGGGGTACAGGATGAGCAGTACTTC. It codes for CARSASGVQDEQYF.

In regard to this clonotype: This may arise from a read error, as a much more abundant clone is one base away. J is TRBJ1-5 and V is TRBV10-3; no clear D. The CDR3 length is 13 residues. The germline V gene encodes CDR1 ENHRY and CDR2 SYGVKD. This CDR3 is CAVSESNRQPQHF. The CDR3 bases are TGTGCCGTCAGTGAGTCGAATAGGCAGCCCCAGCATTTT.

Note on this clonotype: The CDR3 does not end in the conserved phenylalanine or tryptophan, so this is likely a read error. The chain is built from TRBV11-2 and TRBJ1-1; no clear D gene. In germline, CDR1 is SGHAT, CDR2 FQNNGV. The CDR3 is 12 amino acids. As DNA, the CDR3 is TGTGTCAGCAGCCCGCCGGGGTGGGGAGCTTTCATT. Protein: CVSSPPGWGAFI.

Regarding this clonotype: At one of its ends the junction is not consistent with the germline gene, which may arise from a read error. The V call is TRBV5-1, the J call TRBJ2-7; the match to TRBD1 covers 11 bases. Germline lookup yields CDR1 SGHRS and CDR2 YFSETQ. This CDR3 has 17 residues. This CDR3 is CTSSFASWTGGIYGQYF. In nucleotides, the CDR3 is TGCACCAGCAGCTTCGCCAGCTGGACAGGGGGCATCTACGGGCAGTACTTC.

About this clonotype itself: Germline is not matched at one junction end, which may reflect a read error. V is TRBV11-2 and J is TRBJ2-7; D is unresolved. Germline V CDR1 and CDR2: SGHAT, FQNNGV. This CDR3 is built from 15 residues. CDR3 coding DNA: TGTGCCAGCAGCCTATCTGTGGGGATATCCTACAAGCACTACTTC. Protein: CASSLSVGISYKHYF.

With respect to this clonotype: A much larger clone sits a single nucleotide away, making a read error possible. V usage is TRBV5-6 and J usage is TRBJ2-1, with D unclear. Germline values: CDR1 SGHDT, CDR2 YYEEEE. This CDR3 comprises 13 residues. In DNA, the CDR3 is TGTGCCAGCAGCTTGGTACTAACCGATGAGCAGCTCTTC. Translation: CASSLVLTDEQLF.

This clonotype is large within its sample. The genes are TRBV11-3 and TRBJ2-1; 9 bases align to TRBD2. Per the germline V gene, CDR1 is SGHNT and CDR2 is YENEEA. V lost 0 bases and J lost 0; bases outside the gene matches: 9. The CDR3 runs to 19 residues. The CDR3 DNA is TGTGCCAGCAGCTTAGATCAGCGGGAGGCGTTCAGCTCCTACAATGAGCAGTTCTTC. Protein sequence: CASSLDQREAFSSYNEQFF.

The chain links TRBV11-2 to TRBJ2-7; D is possibly TRBD1 or TRBD2 (5 bases each). Germline assignment: CDR1 SGHAT and CDR2 FQNNGV. This CDR3 spans 16 amino acids. The CDR3 is CPNSLGAGENPWEQYF. The CDR3 region has the DNA TGTCCCAACAGCTTAGGGGCCGGGGAGAACCCTTGGGAGCAGTACTTC.

The rearrangement joins TRBV4-1 to TRBJ2-7, with 8 bases matching TRBD2. Per the germline V gene, CDR1 is MGHRA and CDR2 is YSYEKL. This CDR3 is built from 16 residues. The CDR3 nucleotides read TGCGACAGGAGCCAAGATCAGGGACTAGTCGCCTACGAGCAGTACTTC. This sequence encodes CDRSQDQGLVAYEQYF.

This clonotype has a single count. The junction differs from germline at one of its ends, possibly a read error. The chain links TRBV28 to TRBJ2-1; D may be TRBD2 (6 bases). Germline values: CDR1 MDHEN, CDR2 SYDVKM. CDR3 length: 15 amino acids. Here the CDR3 reads CAGSWPGGGGNEQFF. For the CDR3, the DNA is TGTGCCGGCAGTTGGCCCGGGGGTGGTGGCAATGAGCAGTTCTTC.

Of note for this clonotype: Likely a read error: the CDR3 ends without its conserved phenylalanine or tryptophan. This chain uses TRBV28 with TRBJ1-2, with 9 positions matching TRBD1. Germline CDR1 is MDHEN and CDR2 is SYDVKM. With V trimmed by 10 bases and J by 4 bases, 10 bases remained unmatched. The CDR3 consists of 14 residues. CDR3 nucleotides: TGTGCCAACAGCCCGGGACAGGGTTTCTATGGCTACACCGTC. Its protein is CANSPGQGFYGYTV.

Points on this clonotype: A junction end diverges from the germline sequence, so it may reflect a read error. The chain recombines TRBV4-1 with TRBJ1-1, with 10 bases lining up with TRBD1. Germline V gene lookup returns CDR1 MGHRA and CDR2 YSYEKL. CDR3 length: 15 amino acids. This CDR3 is CTSSHRGTGVPEAFF. DNA of the CDR3: TGCACCAGCAGCCATAGGGGGACAGGGGTCCCTGAAGCTTTCTTT.

For this clonotype: No conserved phenylalanine or tryptophan ends this CDR3, so it is likely a read error. The chain recombines TRBV4-1 with TRBJ2-2; TRBD2 is a possible D gene (6 bases). The CDR3 length is 13 residues. From germline, CDR1 is MGHRA and CDR2 YSYEKL. The CDR3 region has the DNA TGTGCCAGCAGCCAAGGACAAGGCGGGGTGCTGTTTTAT. It translates to CASSQGQGGVLFY.

Worth noting for this clonotype: One end of the junction fails to match germline, which may point to a read error. V gene TRBV6-1 combines with J gene TRBJ2-1; TRBD1 might be the D (6 bases). This CDR3 is built from 16 residues. Germline assignment: CDR1 MNHNS and CDR2 SASEGT. The CDR3 nucleotides are TGTGTCAGCAGTGAAGTCCCTGGACAGACGGGCAATGAGCAGTTCTTC. Protein sequence: CVSSEVPGQTGNEQFF.

Concerning this clonotype itself: The junction does not match germline at one end; this may be a read error. V usage is TRBV11-2 and J usage is TRBJ2-5, with TRBD2 as a possible D gene (6 bases). CDR1 SGHAT and CDR2 FQNNGV come from the germline V gene. This CDR3 region has 15 residues. CDR3 residues: CAGSLGGLVGETRYF. In DNA, the CDR3 is TGTGCCGGTAGCTTAGGAGGGTTGGTGGGAGAGACCCGGTACTTC.

This clonotype was recorded many times. This chain's CDR3 is CSVAGTSGAEQYF. CDR3 in DNA: TGCAGCGTCGCCGGGACTAGCGGGGCCGAGCAGTACTTC. V usage is TRBV29-1 and J usage is TRBJ2-7; 13 nucleotides match TRBD2. Germline-derived CDR1 and CDR2 are SQVTM and ANQGSEA. Trimming took 6 bases from V and 6 from J; bases not matched to a gene: 5. This CDR3 spans 13 amino acids.

The rearrangement links TRBV11-2 to TRBJ2-1; TRBD1 matches 7 bases. V was pared by 10 bases and J by 6 bases, with 15 bases of the junction left unmatched. CDR1 and CDR2 (germline): SGHAT, FQNNGV. The CDR3 length is 15 residues. CDR3 nucleotides: TGTGCCAATAGCTTGGGGACAGTGGGCTTCAATGAGCAGTTCTTC. It yields the protein CANSLGTVGFNEQFF.

This clonotype was observed a handful of times. Given a much more abundant clone one base away, this may be a read error. V gene TRBV6-5 combines with J gene TRBJ2-7; D may be TRBD1 (6 bases). The ends were cut back, 5 bases at V and 0 bases at J, with 14 bases in the middle. The CDR3 is made up of 15 amino acids. CDR1 MNHEY and CDR2 SVGAGI come from the germline V gene. The CDR3 DNA reads as TGTGCCAGCAGTCCGGAACAGGGTTCCTCCTACGAGCAGTACTTC. Protein product: CASSPEQGSSYEQYF.

The genes are TRBV6-6 and TRBJ2-7; 10 bases map to TRBD2. CDR1 is MNHNY and CDR2 is SVGAGI in the germline V gene (reference sequence). There are 15 residues in the CDR3. V was pared by 3 bases and J by 6 bases, with 8 bases of the junction left unmatched. CDR3 DNA: TGTGCCAGCAGTTATATGTGGTTAGCGGGAGGCGAGCAGTACTTC. Amino acid sequence: CASSYMWLAGGEQYF.

A word on this clonotype: It is likely a read error, because the conserved phenylalanine at the end of the CDR3 is missing. V usage is TRBV11-1 and J usage is TRBJ2-7; 8 bases are shared with TRBD1. CDR1 and CDR2 (germline): SGHAT, FQDESV (reference sequence). This CDR3 region has 15 residues. V lost 5 bases and J lost 6; bases outside the gene matches: 12. The CDR3 DNA sequence: TGTGCCAGCAGCCTTGGACAGGGAATAGTTGGCGAGCAGTACTTA. It codes for CASSLGQGIVGEQYL.